Presented here are 21 T cell receptor beta chains from one specimen sequenced in a study of shared clonotypes between healthy human individuals. Profiling relied on immunoSEQ multiplex PCR, and the TCRdb table lists in-frame clones only, not all of them. The sample has 2 million to 3 million clones; 80% to 95% are singletons. Material for sequencing was naive CD4+ T cells from PBMCs. As to subset: CD45RA+ positively selected. The receptor source for this set is a man between 18 and 35 years old in good health. Some clones in this sample may be carry-over from other donors' samples.

The J gene is TRBJ2-3, the V gene TRBV4-3; 7 positions match TRBD2. J was trimmed by 1 base and V by 4 bases; bases with no gene match: 5. The CDR3 runs 15 residues. In germline, CDR1 is LGHNA, CDR2 YSLEER. This chain's CDR3 is CASSRGTTRTDTQYF. The CDR3 coding sequence is TGCGCCAGCAGCCGCGGGACTACACGCACAGATACGCAGTATTTT.

J is TRBJ2-3 and V is TRBV27, with 8 bases lining up with TRBD2. Looked up from germline, CDR1 is MNHEY and CDR2 is SMNVEV (reference sequence). This CDR3 spans 16 amino acids. Trimming at V came to 5 bases and at J to 3 bases, leaving 10 bases not matched to a gene. The CDR3: CASSPGAGVITDTQYF. CDR3 nucleotides: TGTGCCAGCAGTCCGGGAGCGGGAGTAATAACAGATACGCAGTATTTT.

The chain couples TRBV25-1 to TRBJ2-6; D is unresolved. The V and J ends lost 4 bases and 2 bases respectively, with 15 bases between them. Germline lookup yields CDR1 MGHDK and CDR2 SYGVNS. This CDR3 spans 17 amino acids. CDR3 nucleotide sequence: TGTGCCAGCAGTGGCAAGTACCCGTTGACTGGGGCCAACGTCCTGACTTTC. This encodes CASSGKYPLTGANVLTF.

The chain is built from TRBV28 and TRBJ2-1; D not resolved. Germline V gene data show CDR1 as MDHEN and CDR2 as SYDVKM. The CDR3 extends over 10 amino acids. The germline V and J ends were trimmed by 4 bases and 12 bases, with 7 bases remaining between them. This chain's CDR3 is CASSSRGQFF. Written as DNA, the CDR3 is TGTGCCAGCAGTTCTCGCGGGCAGTTCTTC.

The chain recombines TRBV28 with TRBJ2-7; maybe TRBD1 (6 bases). CDR3 size: 15 residues. Trimming pared 8 bases from V and 3 bases from J, leaving 20 bases between. CDR1 is MDHEN, CDR2 SYDVKM, per germline. The CDR3 is CASGGRGHGIYEQYF. CDR3 DNA: TGTGCCAGCGGCGGAAGGGGACACGGGATCTACGAGCAGTACTTC.

The DNA for the CDR3 is TGTGCCTGGAGTGTACAAGGACGCGAGCAGTACTTC. Translating gives CAWSVQGREQYF. The chain carries TRBV30 and TRBJ2-7, with unresolved D. The CDR3 spans 12 residues. V was clipped by 0 bases and J by 6 bases, with 9 bases between them. Germline V gives CDR1 GTSNPN, CDR2 SVGIG (reference sequence).

This clone has a single count. The sample contains more than one DNA sequence encoding this CDR3. The genes are TRBV28 and TRBJ1-2; tentative D call: TRBD1 (5 bases). Trimming stripped 5 bases from V and 5 bases from J, with 18 bases between. The CDR3 runs 15 residues. Germline lookup yields CDR1 MDHEN and CDR2 SYDVKM. As DNA, the CDR3 is TGTGCCAGCAGTCCCGGGACTTCTCTTTTTTATGGCTACACCTTC. Residues: CASSPGTSLFYGYTF.

Of note for this clone: The same CDR3 is also encoded by other DNA sequences in this sample. V usage is TRBV4-1 and J usage is TRBJ2-5, with D tentatively TRBD1 (5 bases). The CDR3 length is 13 residues. Germline V gene lookup returns CDR1 MGHRA and CDR2 YSYEKL. V dropped 1 base and J dropped 2 bases, with 5 bases sitting between them. The CDR3 is CASSQGQQETQYF. The CDR3 bases are TGCGCCAGCAGCCAAGGACAGCAAGAGACCCAGTACTTC.

The chain joins TRBV5-1 to TRBJ2-7; 11 nucleotides line up with TRBD1. Germline-derived CDR1 and CDR2 are SGHRS and YFSETQ. Unmatched junction bases numbered 5, after V lost 3 bases and J lost 3 bases. The CDR3 sequence is 15 residues long. CDR3 protein: CASSSMDRGLYEQYF. DNA of the CDR3: TGCGCCAGCAGCTCTATGGACAGGGGGCTCTACGAGCAGTACTTC. Full variable domain (rest looked up from reference TRBV5-1 and TRBJ2-7): KAGVTQTPRYLIKTRGQQVTLSCSPISGHRSVSWYQQTPGQGLQFLFEYFSETQRNKGNFPGRFSGRQFSNSRSEMNVSTLELGDSALYLCASSSMDRGLYEQYFGPGTRLTVT.

The J gene is TRBJ2-3, the V gene TRBV7-9; D is unclear. Deletions cut 5 bases from V and 1 base from J, with 19 bases between. CDR3 length equals 17 residues. In germline, CDR1 is SEHNR, CDR2 FQNEAQ (reference sequence). The CDR3 is CASSPDYGAQGTDTQYF. The CDR3 nucleotides are TGTGCCAGCAGCCCCGATTATGGTGCCCAAGGCACAGATACGCAGTATTTT.

The V gene is TRBV7-8, the J gene TRBJ1-5; D is undetermined. Germline V gene sequence: CDR1 SGHVS, CDR2 FQNEAQ. There are 14 residues in the CDR3. Trimming pared 5 bases from V and 3 bases from J, leaving 11 bases between. The CDR3 DNA reads as TGTGCCAGCAGCAGCCGGGCTACCAATCAGCCCCAGCATTTT. It specifies CASSSRATNQPQHF.

The V and J genes are TRBV13 and TRBJ1-3; D is perhaps TRBD1 (5 bases). CDR3 size: 18 residues. Per germline, CDR1 PRHDT and CDR2 FYEKMQ (reference sequence). V was shortened by 1 base and J by 0 bases, with 16 bases between the two germline ends. In nucleotides, the CDR3 is TGTGCCAGCAGCTTAGTTGGGACGTATACCTCCTCTGGAAACACCATATATTTT. Its protein product is CASSLVGTYTSSGNTIYF.

This clone appeared a single time. The chain employs TRBV9 and TRBJ2-7; 8 nucleotides line up with TRBD1. The CDR3 contains 14 residues. From germline, CDR1 is SGDLS and CDR2 YYNGEE. The J segment lost 4 bases and the V segment lost 0 bases, leaving 3 bases of the junction unmatched. Here the CDR3 reads CASSVVTGVYEQYF. CDR3 coding DNA: TGTGCCAGCAGCGTAGTGACAGGGGTGTACGAGCAGTACTTC.

The J gene is TRBJ2-5, the V gene TRBV28, with D possibly being TRBD1 or TRBD2 (6 bases each). With 11 bases removed from V and 2 bases from J, the gap between germline ends came to 21 bases. Per germline, CDR1 MDHEN and CDR2 SYDVKM. This CDR3 spans 15 amino acids. The chain's CDR3 is CASRRRDITQETQYF. The CDR3 DNA sequence: TGTGCCTCTCGTAGGCGGGACATAACACAAGAGACCCAGTACTTC.

The chain links TRBV29-1 to TRBJ2-1, with D unresolved. V was pared by 7 bases and J by 0 bases, with 10 bases between. This CDR3 has 13 amino acids. Germline V lookup: CDR1 SQVTM, CDR2 ANQGSEA. In DNA, the CDR3 is TGCAGCGCCGCCCCGAGCTCCTACAATGAGCAGTTCTTC. It codes for CSAAPSSYNEQFF.

The rearrangement uses TRBV30 and TRBJ1-1, with TRBD1 identical over 10 bases. The CDR3 extends over 13 amino acids. The J segment lost 5 bases and the V segment lost 6 bases, leaving 6 bases of the junction unmatched. Germline CDR1 GTSNPN, CDR2 SVGIG (reference sequence). Written as DNA, the CDR3 is TGTGCCTGCACCGGGACAGGGGAAACTGAAGCTTTCTTT. It yields the protein CACTGTGETEAFF. Complete variable domain (other parts from reference TRBV30 and TRBJ1-1): SQTIHQWPATLVQPVGSPLSLECTVEGTSNPNLYWYRQAAGRGLQLLFYSVGIGQISSEVPQNLSASRPQDRQFILSSKKLLLSDSGFYLCACTGTGETEAFFGQGTRLTVV.

V is TRBV18 and J is TRBJ2-1, with 10 bases matching TRBD2. This CDR3 comprises 17 residues. The germline V gene has CDR1 KGHSH and CDR2 LQKENI. Germline trimming cut 2 bases from V and 8 bases from J; bases unmatched to any gene: 12. Here the CDR3 reads CASSPRVASGSWDEQFF. The CDR3 DNA follows: TGTGCCAGCTCACCAAGGGTTGCTAGCGGGAGTTGGGATGAGCAGTTCTTC.

The J gene is TRBJ2-5, the V gene TRBV7-2; 10 bases fit TRBD1. The germline gives CDR1 SGHTA, CDR2 FQGNSA. The V and J ends lost 3 bases and 5 bases, in that order; junction bases with no gene match: 6. This CDR3 is built from 15 residues. The CDR3 coding sequence is TGTGCCAGCAGCTTGGGACAGGGGTTGGGGGAGACCCAGTACTTC. Its translation is CASSLGQGLGETQYF.

A word on this clone: At one end the junction does not follow the germline gene, possibly because of a read error. The chain couples TRBV5-1 to TRBJ1-2, with TRBD1 matching 8 bases. The CDR3 runs to 14 residues. Germline V gene sequence: CDR1 SGHRS, CDR2 YFSETQ. CDR3 region: CATSPDRGNYGYTF. CDR3 bases: TGCGCCACCAGCCCTGACAGGGGAAACTATGGCTACACCTTC.

This chain uses TRBV6-5 with TRBJ2-2, with 12 bases fitting TRBD1. The CDR3 is made up of 15 amino acids. Germline V CDR1 and CDR2: MNHEY, SVGAGI. V gave up 6 bases and J gave up 7 bases; unmatched junction bases: 6. The CDR3 is CASSPGQGADGELFF. CDR3 DNA sequence: TGTGCCAGCAGCCCGGGACAGGGGGCGGACGGGGAGCTGTTTTTT.

The rearrangement joins TRBV6-1 to TRBJ2-1; 9 nucleotides match TRBD2. In germline, CDR1 is MNHNS, CDR2 SASEGT. Trimming removed 4 bases from V and 2 bases from J; junction bases left unmatched: 6. This CDR3 region has 16 residues. CDR3: CASSASGRYPYNEQFF. Here the CDR3 DNA reads TGTGCCAGCAGTGCCAGCGGGAGGTACCCCTACAATGAGCAGTTCTTC.